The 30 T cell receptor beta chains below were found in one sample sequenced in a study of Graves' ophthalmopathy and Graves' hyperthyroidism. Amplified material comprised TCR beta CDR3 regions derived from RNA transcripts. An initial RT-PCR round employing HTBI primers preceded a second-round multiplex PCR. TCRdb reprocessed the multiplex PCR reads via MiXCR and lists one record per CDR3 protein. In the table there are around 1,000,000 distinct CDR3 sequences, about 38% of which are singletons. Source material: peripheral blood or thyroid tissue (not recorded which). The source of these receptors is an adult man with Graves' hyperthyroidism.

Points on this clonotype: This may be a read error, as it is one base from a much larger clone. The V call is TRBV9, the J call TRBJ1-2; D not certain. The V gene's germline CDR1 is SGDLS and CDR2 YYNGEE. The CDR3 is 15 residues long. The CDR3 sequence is CASSVEGQANYDYTF. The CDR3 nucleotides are TGTGCCAGCAGCGTAGAAGGGCAAGCTAACTATGACTACACCTTC.

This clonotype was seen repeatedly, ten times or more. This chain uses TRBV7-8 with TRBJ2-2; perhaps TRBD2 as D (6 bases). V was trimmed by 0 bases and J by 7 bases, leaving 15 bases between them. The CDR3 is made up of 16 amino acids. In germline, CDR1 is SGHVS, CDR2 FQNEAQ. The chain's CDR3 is CASSLAGSYVSGELFF. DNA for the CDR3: TGTGCCAGCAGCTTAGCCGGGAGCTACGTCAGCGGGGAGCTGTTTTTT.

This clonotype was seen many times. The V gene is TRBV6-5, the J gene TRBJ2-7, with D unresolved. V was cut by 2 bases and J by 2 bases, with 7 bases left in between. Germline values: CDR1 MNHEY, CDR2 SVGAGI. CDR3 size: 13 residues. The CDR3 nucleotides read TGTGCCAGCAGTTACAGGCAGACCTACGAGCAGTACTTC. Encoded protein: CASSYRQTYEQYF.

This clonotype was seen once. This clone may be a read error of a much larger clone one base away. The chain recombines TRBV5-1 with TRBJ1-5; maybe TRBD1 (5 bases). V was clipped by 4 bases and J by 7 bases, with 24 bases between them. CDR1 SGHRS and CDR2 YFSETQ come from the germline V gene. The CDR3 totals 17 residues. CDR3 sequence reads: CASSQGPVWDPKQPQHF. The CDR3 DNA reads TGCGCCAGCAGCCAAGGCCCAGTCTGGGACCCTAAACAGCCCCAGCATTTT.

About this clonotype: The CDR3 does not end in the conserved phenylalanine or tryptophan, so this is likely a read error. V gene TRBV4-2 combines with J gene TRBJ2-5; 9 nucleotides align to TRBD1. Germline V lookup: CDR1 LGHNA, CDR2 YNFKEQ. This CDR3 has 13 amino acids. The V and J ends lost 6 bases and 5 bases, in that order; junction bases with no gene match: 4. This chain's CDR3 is CASRGQGRETQYL. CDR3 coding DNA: TGTGCCAGCAGGGGACAGGGTCGCGAGACCCAGTACCTC.

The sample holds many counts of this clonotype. DNA for the CDR3: TGTGCCAGCAGCTTAGCGGGAGGGCCGGGCTACGAGCAGTACTTC. Encoded protein: CASSLAGGPGYEQYF. V and J are TRBV2 and TRBJ2-7; 11 bases agree with TRBD2. Germline V gene data show CDR1 as SNHLY and CDR2 as FYNNEI. CDR3 size: 15 residues. Germline trimming cut 6 bases from V and 3 bases from J; bases unmatched to any gene: 7.

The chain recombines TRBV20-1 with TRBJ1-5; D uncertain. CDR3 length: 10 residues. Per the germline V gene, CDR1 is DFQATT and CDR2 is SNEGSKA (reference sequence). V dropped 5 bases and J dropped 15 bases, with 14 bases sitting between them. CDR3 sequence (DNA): TGCAGTGCTCCAGGCCCCGAGTGGCATTTT. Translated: CSAPGPEWHF.

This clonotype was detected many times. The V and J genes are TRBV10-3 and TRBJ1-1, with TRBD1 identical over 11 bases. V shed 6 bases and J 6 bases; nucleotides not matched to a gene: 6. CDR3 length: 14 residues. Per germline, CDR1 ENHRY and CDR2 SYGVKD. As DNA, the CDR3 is TGTGCCATCAGCGGGACAGGGGGGTTCCCTGAAGCTTTCTTT. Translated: CAISGTGGFPEAFF.

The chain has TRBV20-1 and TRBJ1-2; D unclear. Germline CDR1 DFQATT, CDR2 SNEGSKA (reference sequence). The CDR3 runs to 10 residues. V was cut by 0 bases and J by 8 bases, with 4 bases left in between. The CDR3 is CSAREEGYTF. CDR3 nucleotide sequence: TGCAGTGCTAGAGAAGAAGGCTACACCTTC.

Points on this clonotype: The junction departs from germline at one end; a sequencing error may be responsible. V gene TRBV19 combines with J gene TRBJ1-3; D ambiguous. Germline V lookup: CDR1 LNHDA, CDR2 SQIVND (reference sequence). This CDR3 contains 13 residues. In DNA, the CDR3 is TGTGCCAGTAGTAGAGTCGCGGGAAGCACCATATATTTT. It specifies CASSRVAGSTIYF. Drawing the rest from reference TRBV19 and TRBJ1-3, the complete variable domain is DGGITQSPKYLFRKEGQNVTLSCEQNLNHDAMYWYRQDPGQGLRLIYYSQIVNDFQKGDIAEGYSVSREKKESFPLTVTSAQKNPTAFYLCASSRVAGSTIYFGEGSWLTVV.

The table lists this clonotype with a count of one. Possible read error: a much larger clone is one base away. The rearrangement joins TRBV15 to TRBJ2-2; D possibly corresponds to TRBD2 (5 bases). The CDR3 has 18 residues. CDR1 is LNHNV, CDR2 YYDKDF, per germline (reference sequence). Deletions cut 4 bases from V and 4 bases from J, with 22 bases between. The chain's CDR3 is CATSIDQELALGTGELFF. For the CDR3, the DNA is TGTGCCACCAGCATAGATCAAGAGCTAGCTCTAGGCACCGGGGAGCTGTTTTTT.

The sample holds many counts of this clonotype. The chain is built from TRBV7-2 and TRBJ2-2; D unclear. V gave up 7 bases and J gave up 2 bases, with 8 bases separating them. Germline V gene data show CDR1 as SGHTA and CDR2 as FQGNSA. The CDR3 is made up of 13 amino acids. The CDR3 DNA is TGTGCCAGCAAGGGTTTTAACACCGGGGAGCTGTTTTTT. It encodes CASKGFNTGELFF.

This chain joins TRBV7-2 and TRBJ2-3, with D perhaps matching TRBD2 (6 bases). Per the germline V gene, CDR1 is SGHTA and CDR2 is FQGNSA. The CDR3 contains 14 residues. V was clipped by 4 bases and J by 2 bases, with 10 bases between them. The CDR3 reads CASSSVDYTDTQYF. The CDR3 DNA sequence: TGTGCCAGCAGCTCAGTGGACTACACAGATACGCAGTATTTT.

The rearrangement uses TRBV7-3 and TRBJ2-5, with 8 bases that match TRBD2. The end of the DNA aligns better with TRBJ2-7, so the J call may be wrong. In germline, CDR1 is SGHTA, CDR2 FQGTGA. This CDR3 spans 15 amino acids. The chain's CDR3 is CASSLAGGPVYEQYF. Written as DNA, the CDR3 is TGTGCCAGCAGCCTAGCGGGTGGACCTGTCTACGAGCAGTACTTC.

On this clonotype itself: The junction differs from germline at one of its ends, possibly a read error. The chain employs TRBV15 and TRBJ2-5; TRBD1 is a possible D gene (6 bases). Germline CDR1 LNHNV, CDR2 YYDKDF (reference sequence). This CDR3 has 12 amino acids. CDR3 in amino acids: CATSQRGGTQDF. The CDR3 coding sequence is TGTGCCACCAGTCAAAGAGGGGGAACTCAAGACTTC. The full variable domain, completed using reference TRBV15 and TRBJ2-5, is DAMVIQNPRYQVTQFGKPVTLSCSQTLNHNVMYWYQQKSSQAPKLLFHYYDKDFNNEADTPDNFQSRRPNTSFCFLDIRSPGLGDTAMYLCATSQRGGTQDFGPGTRLLVL.

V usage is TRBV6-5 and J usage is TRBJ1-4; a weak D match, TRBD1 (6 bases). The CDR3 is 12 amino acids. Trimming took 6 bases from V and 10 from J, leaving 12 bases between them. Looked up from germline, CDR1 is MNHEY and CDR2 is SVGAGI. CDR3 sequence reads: CASSPGRGKLFF. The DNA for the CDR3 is TGTGCCAGCAGCCCGGGCAGGGGAAAACTGTTTTTT.

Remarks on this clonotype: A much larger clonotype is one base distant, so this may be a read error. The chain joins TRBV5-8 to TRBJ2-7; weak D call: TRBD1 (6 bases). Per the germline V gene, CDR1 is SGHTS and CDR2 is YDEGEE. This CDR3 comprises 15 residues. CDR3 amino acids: CASSFEQGSSYEQCF. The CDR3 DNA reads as TGTGCCAGCAGCTTCGAACAGGGAAGCTCCTACGAGCAGTGCTTC. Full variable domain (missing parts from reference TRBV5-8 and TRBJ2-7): EAGVTQSPTHLIKTRGQQATLRCSPISGHTSVYWYQQALGLGLQFLLWYDEGEERNRGNFPPRFSGRQFPNYSSELNVNALELEDSALYLCASSFEQGSSYEQCFGPGTRLTVT.

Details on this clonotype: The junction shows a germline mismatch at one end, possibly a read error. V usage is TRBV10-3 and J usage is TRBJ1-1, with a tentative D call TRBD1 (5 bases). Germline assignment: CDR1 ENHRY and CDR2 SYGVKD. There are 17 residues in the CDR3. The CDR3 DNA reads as TGTGCCAGCAGTTACTCGATGTGGCGTTCGGGGGACACTGAAGCTTTCTTT. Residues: CASSYSMWRSGDTEAFF.

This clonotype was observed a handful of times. The CDR3 protein is CASSQDPGLSGNTIYF. CDR3 DNA: TGCGCCAGCAGCCAAGACCCCGGCCTATCTGGAAACACCATATATTTT. The chain uses TRBV4-3 and TRBJ1-3; D remains unclear. Germline CDR1 and CDR2: LGHNA and YSLEER. The CDR3 sequence is 16 residues long. The V and J ends lost 0 bases and 1 base respectively, with 10 bases between them.

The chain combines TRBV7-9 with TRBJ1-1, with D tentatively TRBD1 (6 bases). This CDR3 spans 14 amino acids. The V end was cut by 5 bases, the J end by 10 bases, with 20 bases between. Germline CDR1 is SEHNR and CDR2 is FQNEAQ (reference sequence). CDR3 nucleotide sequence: TGTGCCAGCAGCAGCCCCAGACAGGTCCCCACAGCTTTCTTT. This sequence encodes CASSSPRQVPTAFF.

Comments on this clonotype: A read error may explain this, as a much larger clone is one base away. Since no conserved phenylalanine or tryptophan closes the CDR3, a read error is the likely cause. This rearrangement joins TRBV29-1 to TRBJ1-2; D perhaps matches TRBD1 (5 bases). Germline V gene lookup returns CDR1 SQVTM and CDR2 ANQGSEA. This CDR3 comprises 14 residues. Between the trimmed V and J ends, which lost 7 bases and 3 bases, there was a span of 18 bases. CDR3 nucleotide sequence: TGCAGCGCTAAACCGGGACGGGGGTACTATGGCTACACCCTC. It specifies CSAKPGRGYYGYTL.

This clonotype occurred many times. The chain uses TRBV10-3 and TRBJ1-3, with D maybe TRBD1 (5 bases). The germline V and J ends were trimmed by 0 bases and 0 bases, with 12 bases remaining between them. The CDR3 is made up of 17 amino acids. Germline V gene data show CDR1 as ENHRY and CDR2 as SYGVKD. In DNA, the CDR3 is TGTGCCATCAGTGAGTCCCGCGGGGGAGTCTCTGGAAACACCATATATTTT. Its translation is CAISESRGGVSGNTIYF.

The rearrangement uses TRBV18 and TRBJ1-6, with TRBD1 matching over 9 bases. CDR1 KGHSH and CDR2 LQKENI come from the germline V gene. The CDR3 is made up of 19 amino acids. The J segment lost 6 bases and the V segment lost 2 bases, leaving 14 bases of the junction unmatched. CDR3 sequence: CASSPEGTGFGLGNSPLHF. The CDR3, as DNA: TGTGCCAGCTCACCAGAGGGGACAGGGTTTGGACTTGGTAATTCACCCCTCCACTTT.

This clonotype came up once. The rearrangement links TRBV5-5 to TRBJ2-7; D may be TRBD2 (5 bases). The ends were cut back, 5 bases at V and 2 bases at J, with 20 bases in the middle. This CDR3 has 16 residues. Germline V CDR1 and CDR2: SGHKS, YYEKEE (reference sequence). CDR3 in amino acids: CASSYSLLDSTYEQYF. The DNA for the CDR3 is TGTGCCAGCAGTTACTCATTACTAGACTCGACCTACGAGCAGTACTTC.

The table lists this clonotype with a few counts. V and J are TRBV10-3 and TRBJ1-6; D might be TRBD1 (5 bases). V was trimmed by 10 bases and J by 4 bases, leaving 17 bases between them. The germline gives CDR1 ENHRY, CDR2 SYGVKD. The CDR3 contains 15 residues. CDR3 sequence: CASSAGTAYNSPLHF. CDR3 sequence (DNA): TGTGCCAGCTCAGCCGGGACGGCTTATAATTCACCCCTCCACTTT.

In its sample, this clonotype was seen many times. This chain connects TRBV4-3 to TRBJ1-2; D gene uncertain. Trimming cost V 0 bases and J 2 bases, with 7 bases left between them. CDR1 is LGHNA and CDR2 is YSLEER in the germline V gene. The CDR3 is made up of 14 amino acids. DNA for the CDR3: TGCGCCAGCAGCCAAGACTCCTGGAACTATGGCTACACCTTC. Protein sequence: CASSQDSWNYGYTF.

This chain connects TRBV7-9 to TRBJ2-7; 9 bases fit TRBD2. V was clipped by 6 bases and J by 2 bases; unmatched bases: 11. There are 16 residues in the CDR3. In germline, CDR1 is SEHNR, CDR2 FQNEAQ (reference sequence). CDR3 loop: CASSLKRGAQTYEQYF. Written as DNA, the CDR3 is TGTGCCAGCAGTTTAAAGCGGGGGGCCCAGACCTACGAGCAGTACTTC.

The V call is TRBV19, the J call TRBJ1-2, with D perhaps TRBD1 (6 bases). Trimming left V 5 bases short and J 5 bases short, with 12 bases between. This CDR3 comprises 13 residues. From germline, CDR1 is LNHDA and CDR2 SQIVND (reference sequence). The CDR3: CASSPWTEYGYTF. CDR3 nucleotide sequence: TGTGCCAGTAGTCCTTGGACAGAGTATGGCTACACCTTC. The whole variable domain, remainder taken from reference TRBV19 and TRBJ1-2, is DGGITQSPKYLFRKEGQNVTLSCEQNLNHDAMYWYRQDPGQGLRLIYYSQIVNDFQKGDIAEGYSVSREKKESFPLTVTSAQKNPTAFYLCASSPWTEYGYTFGSGTRLTVV.

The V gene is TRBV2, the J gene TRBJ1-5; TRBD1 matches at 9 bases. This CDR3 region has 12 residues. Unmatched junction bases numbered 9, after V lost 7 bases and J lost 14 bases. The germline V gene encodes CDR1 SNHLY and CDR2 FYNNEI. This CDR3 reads CASTRVGTGKHF. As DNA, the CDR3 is TGTGCCAGCACACGGGTAGGGACAGGGAAGCATTTT.

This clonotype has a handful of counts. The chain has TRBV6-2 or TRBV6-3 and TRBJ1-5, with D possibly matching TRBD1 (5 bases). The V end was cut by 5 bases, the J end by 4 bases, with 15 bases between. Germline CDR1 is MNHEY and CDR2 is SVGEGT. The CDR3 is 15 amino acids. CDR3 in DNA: TGTGCCAGCAGTCCCCGGCTTAACAGGAATCAGCCCCAGCATTTT. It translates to CASSPRLNRNQPQHF.